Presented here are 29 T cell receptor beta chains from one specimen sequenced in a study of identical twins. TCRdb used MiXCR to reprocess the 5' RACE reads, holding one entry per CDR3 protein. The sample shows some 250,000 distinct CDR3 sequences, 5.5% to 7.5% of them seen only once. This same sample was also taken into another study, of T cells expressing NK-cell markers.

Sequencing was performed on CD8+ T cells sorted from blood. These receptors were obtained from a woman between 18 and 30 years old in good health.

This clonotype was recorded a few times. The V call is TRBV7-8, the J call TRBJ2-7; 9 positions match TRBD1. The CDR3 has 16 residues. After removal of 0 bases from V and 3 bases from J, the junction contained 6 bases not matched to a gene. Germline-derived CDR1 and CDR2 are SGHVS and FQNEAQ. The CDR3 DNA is TGTGCCAGCAGCTTAGCGAGGGGACAGGGCGGCTACGAGCAGTACTTC. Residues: CASSLARGQGGYEQYF.

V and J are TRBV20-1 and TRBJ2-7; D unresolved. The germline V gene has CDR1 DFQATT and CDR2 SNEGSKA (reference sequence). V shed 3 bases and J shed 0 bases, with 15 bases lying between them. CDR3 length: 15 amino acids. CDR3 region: CSASIGRSRSYEQYF. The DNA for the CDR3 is TGCAGTGCTAGCATCGGCCGGTCCCGCTCCTACGAGCAGTACTTC.

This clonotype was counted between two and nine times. The CDR3 spells CASSLGQRTQYF. The CDR3 DNA reads as TGTGCCAGCAGCTTAGGCCAGCGGACGCAGTATTTT. V and J are TRBV7-9 and TRBJ2-3, with D possibly matching TRBD2 (5 bases). The CDR3 length is 12 residues. Germline V lookup: CDR1 SEHNR, CDR2 FQNEAQ (reference sequence). Deletions cut 1 base from V and 9 bases from J, with 8 bases between.

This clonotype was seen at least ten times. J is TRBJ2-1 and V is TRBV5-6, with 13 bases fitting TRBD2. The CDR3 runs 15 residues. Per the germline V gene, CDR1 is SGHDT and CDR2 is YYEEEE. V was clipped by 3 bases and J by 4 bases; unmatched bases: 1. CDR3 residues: CASSSLAGGYNEQFF. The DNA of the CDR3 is TGTGCCAGCAGCTCACTAGCGGGGGGGTACAATGAGCAGTTCTTC.

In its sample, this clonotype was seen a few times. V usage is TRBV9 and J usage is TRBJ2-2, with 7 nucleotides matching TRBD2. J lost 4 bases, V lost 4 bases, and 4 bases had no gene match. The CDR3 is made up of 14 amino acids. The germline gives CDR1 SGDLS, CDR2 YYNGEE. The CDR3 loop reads CASSYPSGTGELFF. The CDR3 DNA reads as TGTGCCAGCAGCTACCCTAGCGGCACCGGGGAGCTGTTTTTT.

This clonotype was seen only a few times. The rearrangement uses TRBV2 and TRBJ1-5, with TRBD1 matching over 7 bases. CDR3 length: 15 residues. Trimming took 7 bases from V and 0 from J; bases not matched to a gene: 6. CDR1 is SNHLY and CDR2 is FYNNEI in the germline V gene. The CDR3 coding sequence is TGTGCCAGCACCGGGACAGAGTATAGCAATCAGCCCCAGCATTTT. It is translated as CASTGTEYSNQPQHF.

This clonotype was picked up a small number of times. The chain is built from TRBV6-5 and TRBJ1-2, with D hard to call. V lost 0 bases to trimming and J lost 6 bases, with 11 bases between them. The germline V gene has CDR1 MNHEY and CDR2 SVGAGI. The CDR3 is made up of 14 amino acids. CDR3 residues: CASSYSLGVDGYTF. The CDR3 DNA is TGTGCCAGCAGTTACTCCCTGGGAGTCGATGGCTACACCTTC.

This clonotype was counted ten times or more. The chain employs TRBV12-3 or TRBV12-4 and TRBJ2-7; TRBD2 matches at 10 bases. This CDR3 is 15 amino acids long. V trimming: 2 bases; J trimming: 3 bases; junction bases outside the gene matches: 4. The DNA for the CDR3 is TGTGCCAGCAGTTTAAAGACTAGCGGGCACTACGAGCAGTACTTC. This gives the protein CASSLKTSGHYEQYF.

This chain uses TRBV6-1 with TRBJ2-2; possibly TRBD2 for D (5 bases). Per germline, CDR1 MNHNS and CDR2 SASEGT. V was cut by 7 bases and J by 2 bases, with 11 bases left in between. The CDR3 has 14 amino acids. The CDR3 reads CASTLEGNTGELFF. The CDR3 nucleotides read TGTGCCAGCACCCTTGAGGGAAACACCGGGGAGCTGTTTTTT.

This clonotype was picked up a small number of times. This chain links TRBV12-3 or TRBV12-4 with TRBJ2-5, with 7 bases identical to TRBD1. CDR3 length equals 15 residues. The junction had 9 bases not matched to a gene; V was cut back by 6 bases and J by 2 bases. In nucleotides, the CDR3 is TGTGCCAGCAGCCGCGTCCCGGGACAGCAAGAGACCCAGTACTTC. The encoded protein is CASSRVPGQQETQYF.

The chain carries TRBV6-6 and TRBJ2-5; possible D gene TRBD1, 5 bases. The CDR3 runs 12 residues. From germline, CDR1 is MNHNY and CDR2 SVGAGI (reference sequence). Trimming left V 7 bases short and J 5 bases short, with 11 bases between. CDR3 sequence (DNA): TGTGCCAGCACCTGGGGCCGGGAGACCCAGTACTTC. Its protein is CASTWGRETQYF.

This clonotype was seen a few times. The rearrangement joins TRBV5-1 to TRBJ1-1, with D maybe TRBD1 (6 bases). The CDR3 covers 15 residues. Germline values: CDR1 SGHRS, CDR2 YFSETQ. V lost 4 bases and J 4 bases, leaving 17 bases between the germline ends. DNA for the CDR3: TGCGCCAGCAGCCCGCGGACAGAATGGGGCACTGAAGCTTTCTTT. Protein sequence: CASSPRTEWGTEAFF.

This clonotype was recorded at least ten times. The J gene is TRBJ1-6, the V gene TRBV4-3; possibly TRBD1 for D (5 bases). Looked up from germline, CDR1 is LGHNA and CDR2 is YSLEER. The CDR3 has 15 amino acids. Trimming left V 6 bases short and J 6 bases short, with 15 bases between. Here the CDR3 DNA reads TGCGCCAGCAGTCCGGGACGACTGGTTAATTCACCCCTCCACTTT. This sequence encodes CASSPGRLVNSPLHF.

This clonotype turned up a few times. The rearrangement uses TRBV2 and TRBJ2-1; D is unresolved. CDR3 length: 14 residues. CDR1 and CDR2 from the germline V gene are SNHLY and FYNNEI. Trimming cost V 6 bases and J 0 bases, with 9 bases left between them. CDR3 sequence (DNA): TGTGCCAGCAGCGGCGGACCCTCCTACAATGAGCAGTTCTTC. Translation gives CASSGGPSYNEQFF.

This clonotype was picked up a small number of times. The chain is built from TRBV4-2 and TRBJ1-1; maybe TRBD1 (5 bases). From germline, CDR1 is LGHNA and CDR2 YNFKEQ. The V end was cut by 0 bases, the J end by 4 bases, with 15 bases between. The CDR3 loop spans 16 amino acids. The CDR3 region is CASSQDRSRGATEAFF. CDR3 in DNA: TGTGCCAGCAGCCAAGACCGCAGCCGAGGGGCCACTGAAGCTTTCTTT.

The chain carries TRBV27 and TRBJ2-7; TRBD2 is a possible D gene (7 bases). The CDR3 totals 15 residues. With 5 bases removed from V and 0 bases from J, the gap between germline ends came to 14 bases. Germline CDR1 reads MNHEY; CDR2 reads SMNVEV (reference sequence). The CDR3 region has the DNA TGTGCCAGCAGTCCCCGGGGGGCGAGCTCCTACGAGCAGTACTTC. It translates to CASSPRGASSYEQYF.

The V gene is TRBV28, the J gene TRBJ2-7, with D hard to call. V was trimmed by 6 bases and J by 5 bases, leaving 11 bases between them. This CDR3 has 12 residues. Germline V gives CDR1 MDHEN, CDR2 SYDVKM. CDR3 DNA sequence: TGTGCCAGCAGAAATATTCGGCACGAGCAGTACTTC. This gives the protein CASRNIRHEQYF.

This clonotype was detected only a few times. The DNA for the CDR3 is TGTGCCAGCAGTTACTCCGGGACAGAACCTATCTATGGCTACACCTTC. Protein product: CASSYSGTEPIYGYTF. This chain links TRBV6-2 or TRBV6-3 with TRBJ1-2; 7 nucleotides agree with TRBD1. The V and J ends lost 0 bases and 4 bases, in that order; junction bases with no gene match: 8. CDR3 size: 16 residues. Germline V lookup: CDR1 MNHEY, CDR2 SVGEGT.

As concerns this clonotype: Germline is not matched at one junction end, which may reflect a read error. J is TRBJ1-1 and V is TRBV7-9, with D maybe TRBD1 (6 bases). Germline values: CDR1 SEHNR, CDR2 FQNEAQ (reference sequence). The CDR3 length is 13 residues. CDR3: CARSSGRGLEAFF. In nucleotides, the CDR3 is TGTGCCAGGAGCTCGGGGCGGGGGCTCGAAGCTTTCTTT.

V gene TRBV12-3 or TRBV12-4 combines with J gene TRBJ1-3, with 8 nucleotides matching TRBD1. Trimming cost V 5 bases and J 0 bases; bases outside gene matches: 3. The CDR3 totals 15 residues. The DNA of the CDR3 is TGTGCCAGCAGTCCCGACAGGGGCTCTGGAAACACCATATATTTT. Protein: CASSPDRGSGNTIYF.

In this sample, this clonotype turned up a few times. CDR3: CASSFGRGREDEQYF. Here the CDR3 DNA reads TGTGCCAGCAGCTTTGGCCGGGGCCGGGAGGACGAGCAGTACTTC. This sequence joins TRBV7-9 and TRBJ2-7; 7 positions agree with TRBD2. This CDR3 is built from 15 residues. The V gene end was trimmed by 3 bases and the J gene end by 5 bases; junction bases not matched to a gene: 10. Germline CDR1 SEHNR, CDR2 FQNEAQ (reference sequence).

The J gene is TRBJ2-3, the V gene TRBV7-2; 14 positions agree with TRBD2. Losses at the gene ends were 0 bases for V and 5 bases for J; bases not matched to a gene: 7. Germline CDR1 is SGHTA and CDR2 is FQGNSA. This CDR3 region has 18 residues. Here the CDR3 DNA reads TGTGCCAGCAGCTTAGCCCCACCGGGACTAGCGGGAGAAGATACGCAGTATTTT. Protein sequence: CASSLAPPGLAGEDTQYF. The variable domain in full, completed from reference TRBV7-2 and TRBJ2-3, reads GAGVSQSPSNKVTEKGKDVELRCDPISGHTALYWYRQSLGQGLEFLIYFQGNSAPDKSGLPSDRFSAERTGGSVSTLTIQRTQQEDSAVYLCASSLAPPGLAGEDTQYFGPGTRLTVL.

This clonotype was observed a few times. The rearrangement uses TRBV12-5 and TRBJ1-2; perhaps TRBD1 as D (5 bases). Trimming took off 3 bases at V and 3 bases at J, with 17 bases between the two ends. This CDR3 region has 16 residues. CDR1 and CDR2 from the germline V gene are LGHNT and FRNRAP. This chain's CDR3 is CASGFGPPGDHYGYTF. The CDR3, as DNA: TGTGCTAGTGGTTTCGGGCCCCCGGGGGATCACTATGGCTACACCTTC. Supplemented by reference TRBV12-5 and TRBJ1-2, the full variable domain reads DARVTQTPRHKVTEMGQEVTMRCQPILGHNTVFWYRQTMMQGLELLAYFRNRAPLDDSGMPKDRFSAEMPDATLATLKIQPSEPRDSAVYFCASGFGPPGDHYGYTFGSGTRLTVV.

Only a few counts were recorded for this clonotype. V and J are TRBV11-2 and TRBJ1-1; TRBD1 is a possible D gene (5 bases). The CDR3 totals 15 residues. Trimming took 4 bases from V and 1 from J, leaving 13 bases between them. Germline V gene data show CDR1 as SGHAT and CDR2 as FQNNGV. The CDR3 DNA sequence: TGTGCCAGCAGCTCCAGGGAGCGGGGGAACACTGAAGCTTTCTTT. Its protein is CASSSRERGNTEAFF. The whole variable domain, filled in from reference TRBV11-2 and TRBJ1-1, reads EAGVAQSPRYKIIEKRQSVAFWCNPISGHATLYWYQQILGQGPKLLIQFQNNGVVDDSQLPKDRFSAERLKGVDSTLKIQPAKLEDSAVYLCASSSRERGNTEAFFGQGTRLTVV.

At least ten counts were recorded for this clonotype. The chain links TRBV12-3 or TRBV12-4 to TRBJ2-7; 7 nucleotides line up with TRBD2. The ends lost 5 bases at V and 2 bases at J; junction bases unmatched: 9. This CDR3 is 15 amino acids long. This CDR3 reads CASSISWGGAYEQYF. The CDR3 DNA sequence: TGTGCCAGCAGTATCTCTTGGGGGGGGGCCTACGAGCAGTACTTC.

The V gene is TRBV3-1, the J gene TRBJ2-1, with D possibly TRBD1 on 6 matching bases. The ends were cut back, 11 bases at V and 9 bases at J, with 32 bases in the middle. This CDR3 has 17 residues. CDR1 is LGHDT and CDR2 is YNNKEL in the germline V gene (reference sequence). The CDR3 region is CASSKEVPWGPGSEQFF. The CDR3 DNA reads TGTGCCTCCAGCAAAGAGGTCCCTTGGGGGCCTGGTAGTGAGCAGTTCTTC.

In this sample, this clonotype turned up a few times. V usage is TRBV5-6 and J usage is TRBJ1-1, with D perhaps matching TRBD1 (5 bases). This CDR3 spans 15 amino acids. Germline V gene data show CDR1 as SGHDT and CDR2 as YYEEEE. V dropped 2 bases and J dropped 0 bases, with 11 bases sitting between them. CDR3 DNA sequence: TGTGCCAGCAGCTTTTTTGGGGCGATGAACACTGAAGCTTTCTTT. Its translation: CASSFFGAMNTEAFF.

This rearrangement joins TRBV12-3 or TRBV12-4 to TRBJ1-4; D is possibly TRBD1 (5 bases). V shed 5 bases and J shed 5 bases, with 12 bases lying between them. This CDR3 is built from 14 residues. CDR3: CASSLGLPNEKLFF. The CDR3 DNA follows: TGTGCCAGCAGTCTGGGACTCCCGAATGAAAAACTGTTTTTT.

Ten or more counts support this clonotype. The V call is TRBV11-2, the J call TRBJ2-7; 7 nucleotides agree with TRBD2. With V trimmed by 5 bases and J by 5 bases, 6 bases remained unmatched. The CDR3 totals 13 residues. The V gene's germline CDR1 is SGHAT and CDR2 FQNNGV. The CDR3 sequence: CASSHATSDEQYF. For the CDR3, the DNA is TGTGCCAGCAGCCACGCAACTAGCGACGAGCAGTACTTC.